This TCR beta chain was retrieved from a study of cytomegalovirus exposure and HLA in healthy donors. Use of 60 Vbeta and 13 Jbeta primers characterized the PCR. Libraries were prepared by immunoSEQ multiplex PCR; TCRdb keeps only in-frame clonotypes and omits some of them. The repertoire holds some 120,000 clones, with roughly 79% as singletons. Germline CDR1 is SGHTA and CDR2 is FQGNSA. The J segment lost 4 bases and the V segment lost 3 bases, leaving 3 bases of the junction unmatched. CDR3 length: 14 residues. The clonotype was recovered from a woman aged 18-29 years in good health and CMV-seronegative. Input material: PBMCs. This sequence joins TRBV7-2 and TRBJ2-5, with 9 bases fitting TRBD1. The chain's CDR3 is CASSFTGGPETQYF. The DNA for the CDR3 is TGTGCCAGCAGCTTCACAGGGGGCCCAGAGACCCAGTACTTC.